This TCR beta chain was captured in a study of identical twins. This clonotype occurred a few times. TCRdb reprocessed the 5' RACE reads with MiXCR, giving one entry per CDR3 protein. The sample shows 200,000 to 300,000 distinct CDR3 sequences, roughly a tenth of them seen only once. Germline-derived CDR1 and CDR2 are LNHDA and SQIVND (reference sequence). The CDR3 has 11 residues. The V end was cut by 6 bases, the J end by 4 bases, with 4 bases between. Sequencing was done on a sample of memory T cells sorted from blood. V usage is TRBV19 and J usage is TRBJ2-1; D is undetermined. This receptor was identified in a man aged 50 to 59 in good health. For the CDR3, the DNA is TGTGCCAGTAGACAGTACAATGAGCAGTTCTTC. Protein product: CASRQYNEQFF.